This T cell receptor beta chain was identified during a study of blood T cell repertoires in COVID-19. Study context: The United States, Italy and Spain were the sources of the acute and convalescent COVID-19 samples.

The authors' processing: Scientists estimated how many nucleated cells there were by amplifying reference gene primers. Assay: immunoSEQ multiplex PCR; the TCRdb copy retains only in-frame clones and omits some. D and trimming come from the DNA, and the V and J calls and clone size come from that table. The sample carries over 200,000 clones, 90% recorded once. V lost 8 bases and J lost 3, with 8 bases in between. This CDR3 is 11 amino acids long. CDR1 is MNHEY, CDR2 SMNVEV, per germline (reference sequence). The sequence came from a young man with COVID-19, enrolled during active disease. This chain connects TRBV27 to TRBJ2-7; D may be TRBD2 (5 bases). The sequencing sample was made of peripheral blood. CDR3 region: CASGGGYEQYF. The CDR3 DNA reads as TGTGCCAGCGGAGGCGGCTACGAGCAGTACTTC.